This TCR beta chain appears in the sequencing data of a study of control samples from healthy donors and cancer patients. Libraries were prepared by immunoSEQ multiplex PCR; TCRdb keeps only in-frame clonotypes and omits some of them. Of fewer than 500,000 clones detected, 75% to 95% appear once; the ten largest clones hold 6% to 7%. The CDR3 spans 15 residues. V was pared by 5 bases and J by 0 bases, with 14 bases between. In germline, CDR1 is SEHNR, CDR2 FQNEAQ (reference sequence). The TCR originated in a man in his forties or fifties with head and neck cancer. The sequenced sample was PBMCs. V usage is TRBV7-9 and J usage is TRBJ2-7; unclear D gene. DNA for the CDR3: TGTGCCAGCAGCCAACGAGGCTCCCTCTCCTACGAGCAGTACTTC. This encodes CASSQRGSLSYEQYF.